This entry lists 27 T cell receptor beta chains sequenced from one sample in a study of blood T cell repertoires in COVID-19. Method: immunoSEQ multiplex PCR; TCRdb's copy keeps in-frame clones and lacks some. This table holds fewer than 100,000 clones, roughly 90% found once. Sample: peripheral blood. These receptors were obtained from an elderly man in a cohort sampled during active COVID-19.

The genes are TRBV28 and TRBJ1-2; 7 bases map to TRBD1. The germline gives CDR1 MDHEN, CDR2 SYDVKM. V dropped 3 bases and J dropped 4; count of bases not matched to a gene: 2. The CDR3 length is 13 residues. The CDR3: CASSFRDSYGYTF. DNA for the CDR3: TGTGCCAGCAGTTTTCGGGACAGCTATGGCTACACCTTC.

This chain links TRBV7-2 with TRBJ1-5, with 8 bases lining up with TRBD1. The germline gives CDR1 SGHTA, CDR2 FQGNSA. The CDR3 runs to 13 residues. V lost 3 bases and J lost 6; bases outside the gene matches: 1. In nucleotides, the CDR3 is TGTGCCAGCAGCTTGGACAGGGCTCAGCCCCAGCATTTT. It is translated as CASSLDRAQPQHF.

This clone was counted a few times. This chain uses TRBV3-1 (or the pseudogene TRBV3-2) with TRBJ2-6; D unclear. With 4 bases removed from V and 0 bases from J, the gap between germline ends came to 7 bases. The CDR3 sequence is 15 residues long. CDR1 and CDR2 (germline): LGHDT, YNNKEL (reference sequence). The CDR3 DNA follows: TGTGCCAGCAGCCTAACCGGCTCTGGGGCCAACGTCCTGACTTTC. Amino acid sequence: CASSLTGSGANVLTF.

The chain has TRBV5-6 and TRBJ2-7; D is unresolved. Germline values: CDR1 SGHDT, CDR2 YYEEEE. The CDR3 is 15 residues long. Trimming removed 4 bases at V and 3 bases at J, with 17 bases between. The CDR3 region has the DNA TGTGCCAGCAGCCCGTCTGGCAACCTCCGCTACGAGCAGTACGTC. Translating it yields CASSPSGNLRYEQYV.

The chain joins TRBV7-8 to TRBJ1-1; possibly TRBD1 for D (5 bases). Germline V CDR1 and CDR2: SGHVS, FQNEAQ. V lost 3 bases and J 6 bases, leaving 20 bases between the germline ends. CDR3 length: 16 residues. In DNA, the CDR3 is TGTGCCAGCAGCTTCCCCGTGGCGGGACGAGGGGCTGAAGCTTTCTTT. This gives the protein CASSFPVAGRGAEAFF.

V gene TRBV9 combines with J gene TRBJ1-4; maybe TRBD1 (5 bases). The CDR3 extends over 13 amino acids. V lost 4 bases and J 5 bases, leaving 9 bases between the germline ends. Germline V gives CDR1 SGDLS, CDR2 YYNGEE. The DNA for the CDR3 is TGTGCCAGCAGCTCAGGGTCCAATGAAAAACTGTTTTTT. It specifies CASSSGSNEKLFF.

V is TRBV6-1 and J is TRBJ1-2; 10 nucleotides line up with TRBD1. The CDR3 is made up of 13 amino acids. Germline loops: CDR1 MNHNS, CDR2 SASEGT. V lost 0 bases and J lost 13; bases outside the gene matches: 5. The CDR3, as DNA: TGTGCCAGCAGTGAAGCCCGACAGGGGGCTTGCACCTTC. It yields the protein CASSEARQGACTF.

V is TRBV11-2 and J is TRBJ1-1; weak D call: TRBD1 (6 bases). This CDR3 has 13 amino acids. Trimming stripped 5 bases from V and 11 bases from J, with 18 bases between. CDR1 and CDR2 (germline): SGHAT, FQNNGV. CDR3 loop: CASSLQEGQLAFF. As DNA, the CDR3 is TGTGCCAGCAGCCTCCAGGAAGGACAGCTCGCTTTCTTT.

As DNA, the CDR3 is TGTGCCAGCAGCCAATGGACAGGGGTAGAGGAGACCCAGTACTTC. Its protein product is CASSQWTGVEETQYF. V is TRBV14 and J is TRBJ2-5, with 9 bases aligning to TRBD1. Germline CDR1 SGHDN, CDR2 FVKESK. J gave up 5 bases and V 2 bases, and 6 bases lay outside the gene matches. The CDR3 loop spans 15 amino acids.

The rearrangement joins TRBV6-1 to TRBJ1-1; D might be TRBD1 (5 bases). V was pared by 2 bases and J by 1 base, with 14 bases between. This CDR3 has 16 amino acids. The V gene's germline CDR1 is MNHNS and CDR2 SASEGT. CDR3 protein: CASSEYPGGGNTEAFF. CDR3 DNA: TGTGCCAGCAGTGAATACCCCGGGGGGGGGAACACTGAAGCTTTCTTT.

The chain carries TRBV7-2 and TRBJ1-1, with 9 nucleotides matching TRBD1. Germline loops: CDR1 SGHTA, CDR2 FQGNSA. Trimming at V came to 7 bases and at J to 4 bases, leaving 10 bases not matched to a gene. This CDR3 comprises 15 residues. CDR3 coding DNA: TGTGCCAGCATGGGACAGGGAGGGTTGAGCACTGAAGCTTTCTTT. Protein product: CASMGQGGLSTEAFF.

The rearrangement links TRBV12-1 to TRBJ2-7; the table's D gene call, TRBD2, was not cross checked with the DNA. TRBV12-1 is assigned pseudogene status. This CDR3 region has 14 residues. CDR3 bases: TGTGCCAGCAGGGAGGGACTAACCGCCTACGAGCAGTACTTC. Encoded protein: CASREGLTAYEQYF.

The gene calls are TRBV2 and TRBJ2-5; the match to TRBD1 covers 7 bases. The V gene end was trimmed by 4 bases and the J gene end by 0 bases; junction bases not matched to a gene: 5. Germline assignment: CDR1 SNHLY and CDR2 FYNNEI. This CDR3 comprises 15 residues. This CDR3 is CASSATGQNQETQYF. CDR3 DNA sequence: TGTGCCAGCAGTGCTACGGGACAGAACCAAGAGACCCAGTACTTC.

The rearrangement links TRBV28 to TRBJ2-7, with 13 bases that match TRBD2. The length of the CDR3 is 15 residues. Germline V gene data show CDR1 as MDHEN and CDR2 as SYDVKM. V trimming: 6 bases; J trimming: 0 bases; junction bases outside the gene matches: 2. CDR3 DNA sequence: TGTGCCAGCAGCAGGACTAGCGGGGGCTCCTACGAGCAGTACGTC. This sequence encodes CASSRTSGGSYEQYV.

The rearrangement links TRBV28 to TRBJ2-7; 7 bases agree with TRBD1. Germline V gene data show CDR1 as MDHEN and CDR2 as SYDVKM. There are 12 residues in the CDR3. V gave up 5 bases and J gave up 2 bases; unmatched junction bases: 0. The CDR3 DNA sequence: TGTGCCAGCAGTGACAGGGCCTACGAGCAGTACGTC. Protein sequence: CASSDRAYEQYV.

This chain joins TRBV6-5 and TRBJ1-3, with a possible D match to TRBD1 (6 bases). CDR3 length equals 11 residues. Trimming left V 10 bases short and J 9 bases short, with 13 bases between. The germline V gene encodes CDR1 MNHEY and CDR2 SVGAGI. CDR3 amino acids: CATYREGTIYF. In nucleotides, the CDR3 is TGTGCCACCTACAGGGAAGGCACCATATATTTT.

The genes are TRBV7-9 and TRBJ2-1; 16 nucleotides align to TRBD2. Germline trimming cut 5 bases from V and 8 bases from J; bases unmatched to any gene: 6. CDR1 and CDR2 from the germline V gene are SEHNR and FQNEAQ (reference sequence). This CDR3 is 16 amino acids long. The chain's CDR3 is CASSAGTSGGAHEQFF. Written as DNA, the CDR3 is TGTGCCAGCAGCGCCGGGACTAGCGGGGGGGCTCATGAGCAGTTCTTC.

The chain links TRBV3-1 (or the pseudogene TRBV3-2) to TRBJ2-3; TRBD2 might be the D (6 bases). Germline CDR1 is LGHDT and CDR2 is YNNKEL (reference sequence). The CDR3 consists of 13 residues. V lost 1 base to trimming and J lost 6 bases, with 8 bases between them. Here the CDR3 reads CASSQGRGDTQYF. CDR3 sequence (DNA): TGTGCCAGCAGCCAAGGCCGGGGGGATACGCAGTATTTT.

The V and J genes are TRBV11-2 and TRBJ2-5, with no clear D. The CDR3 length is 12 residues. V gave up 2 bases and J gave up 5 bases, with 6 bases separating them. Germline V gene sequence: CDR1 SGHAT, CDR2 FQNNGV. CDR3 coding DNA: TGTGCCAGCAGCTTACAACGGGAGACCCAGTACTTC. It translates to CASSLQRETQYF.

The rearrangement joins TRBV4-3 to TRBJ2-5; TRBD1 might be the D (6 bases). The V end was cut by 3 bases, the J end by 5 bases, with 13 bases between. This CDR3 is built from 14 residues. CDR1 and CDR2 (germline): LGHNA, YSLEER. For the CDR3, the DNA is TGCGCCAGCAGCCAGGCCGGGACATCGGAGACCCAGTACTTC. Residues: CASSQAGTSETQYF.

This clone has a handful of counts. V and J are TRBV19 and TRBJ1-5; 10 nucleotides match TRBD1. V trimming: 8 bases; J trimming: 4 bases; junction bases outside the gene matches: 5. This CDR3 is built from 14 residues. Germline CDR1 LNHDA, CDR2 SQIVND (reference sequence). CDR3 region: CASQEGQGNQPQHF. In DNA form, the CDR3 reads TGTGCCAGTCAGGAGGGACAGGGGAATCAGCCCCAGCATTTT.

The count of this clone is one. V gene TRBV3-1 (or the pseudogene TRBV3-2) combines with J gene TRBJ2-4; TRBD2 is a possible D gene (6 bases). Germline loops: CDR1 LGHDT, CDR2 YNNKEL (reference sequence). The V gene lost 3 bases and the J gene lost 3 bases, with 12 bases spanning the gap. The CDR3 spans 15 residues. The CDR3 loop is CASSHSGGGKNIQYF. The CDR3 region has the DNA TGTGCCAGCAGCCATAGCGGCGGCGGCAAAAACATTCAGTACTTC.

The genes are TRBV28 and TRBJ2-1; 9 bases line up with TRBD1. The germline V gene encodes CDR1 MDHEN and CDR2 SYDVKM. This CDR3 has 16 amino acids. The trim removed 5 bases at V and 1 base at J, leaving 6 bases unmatched. The CDR3 protein is CASSTQGAPSYNEQFF. CDR3 sequence (DNA): TGTGCCAGCAGTACACAGGGGGCCCCTTCCTACAATGAGCAGTTCTTC.

This clone was seen once. The chain uses TRBV5-1 and TRBJ1-6; D may be TRBD1 (5 bases). CDR3 length: 15 amino acids. Germline assignment: CDR1 SGHRS and CDR2 YFSETQ. Trimming took off 0 bases at V and 6 bases at J, with 10 bases between the two ends. The chain's CDR3 is CASSLEGVGNSPLHF. CDR3 nucleotide sequence: TGCGCCAGCAGCTTGGAAGGGGTGGGTAATTCACCCCTCCACTTT.

This chain joins TRBV4-1 and TRBJ2-7; D is possibly TRBD1 (6 bases). V lost 5 bases and J 5 bases, leaving 19 bases between the germline ends. Germline V gene lookup returns CDR1 MGHRA and CDR2 YSYEKL. The CDR3 is 15 amino acids. CDR3: CASSTRQELQNEQYF. The CDR3 bases are TGCGCCAGCAGCACACGACAGGAGCTTCAGAACGAGCAGTACTTC.

This chain connects TRBV29-1 to TRBJ2-3; 9 nucleotides agree with TRBD2. Germline CDR1 SQVTM, CDR2 ANQGSEA. The CDR3 has 13 residues. The V gene end was trimmed by 7 bases and the J gene end by 1 base; junction bases not matched to a gene: 3. In DNA, the CDR3 is TGCAGCGGCGGGGGGGCTGGCACAGATACGCAGTATTTT. Translation: CSGGGAGTDTQYF.

The chain uses TRBV7-2 and TRBJ2-3, with 7 bases identical to TRBD2. From germline, CDR1 is SGHTA and CDR2 FQGNSA. The CDR3 covers 17 residues. Trimming removed 5 bases from V and 2 bases from J; junction bases left unmatched: 13. CDR3 loop: CASSLLGGSPLTDTQYF. In DNA, the CDR3 is TGTGCCAGCAGCCTCCTCGGGGGGTCCCCCCTCACAGATACGCAGTATTTT.